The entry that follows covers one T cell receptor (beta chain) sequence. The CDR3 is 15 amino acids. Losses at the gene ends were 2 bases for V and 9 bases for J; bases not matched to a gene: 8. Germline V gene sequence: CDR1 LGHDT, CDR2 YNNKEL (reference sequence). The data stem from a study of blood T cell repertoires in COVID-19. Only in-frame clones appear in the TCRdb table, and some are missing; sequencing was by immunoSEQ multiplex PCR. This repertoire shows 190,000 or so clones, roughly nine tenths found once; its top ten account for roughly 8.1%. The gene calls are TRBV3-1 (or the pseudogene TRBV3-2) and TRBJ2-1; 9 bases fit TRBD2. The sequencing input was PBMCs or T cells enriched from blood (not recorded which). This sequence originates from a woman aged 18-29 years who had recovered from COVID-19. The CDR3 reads CASSQKGRRGGEQFF. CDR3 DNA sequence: TGTGCCAGCAGCCAAAAGGGACGGCGGGGGGGTGAGCAGTTCTTC.